Shown below are 8 T cell receptor beta chains from a single sample sequenced in a study of T cell clonality in common variable immunodeficiency. These receptors have no known antigen. Libraries were prepared by immunoSEQ multiplex PCR; TCRdb keeps only in-frame clonotypes and omits some of them. The sample includes roughly 40,000 clones, none of them occurring once. Study conclusions and caveats: Reportedly, TCR beta sequences from common variable immunodeficiency showed fewer deletions and N-nucleotide insertions.

Sequencing was done on a sample of peripheral blood mononuclear cells. Receptors were obtained from a human donor with common variable immunodeficiency.

In this sample, this clone turned up many times. The read falls 3 residues short of the CDR3 end, and the missing part is taken from the germline J gene. The rearrangement joins TRBV20-1 to TRBJ1-2; TRBD1 matches at 8 bases. CDR1 is DFQATT and CDR2 is SNEGSKA in the germline V gene (reference sequence). The CDR3 is 15 amino acids. V was clipped by 3 bases and J by 4 bases; unmatched bases: 10. The part of the CDR3 DNA that was read is TGCAGTGCTAGGCGTACAGGGGGTACGGGCTATGGC. Translation: CSARRTGGTGYG. The full CDR3 reads CSARRTGGTGYGYTF.

This clone showed up just a few times. The CDR3 extends 3 residues past the end of the read, so its final part is completed from the germline J gene. The V and J genes are TRBV7-3 and TRBJ2-5, with D tentatively TRBD2 (5 bases). This CDR3 region has 14 residues. Germline CDR1 is SGHTA and CDR2 is FQGTGA. V was cut by 0 bases and J by 4 bases, with 9 bases left in between. CDR3 region: CASSLTVSGETQYF. The CDR3 DNA, read in part, is TGTGCCAGCAGCTTAACGGTGAGCGGAGAGACC.

On this clone: The read gets to within 3 residues of the CDR3 end, and the germline J gene fills in the rest. The chain combines TRBV30 with TRBJ2-2; 7 bases match TRBD2. The CDR3 spans 15 residues. Per the germline V gene, CDR1 is GTSNPN and CDR2 is SVGIG (reference sequence). Trimming cost V 0 bases and J 5 bases; bases outside gene matches: 6. The CDR3 loop is CAWSVTAGATGELFF. The CDR3 bases that were read are TGTGCCTGGAGTGTTACGGCGGGAGCTACCGGGGAG.

This clone was counted between two and nine times. The read finishes 3 residues shy of the CDR3 end, and the germline J gene is used to complete it. This sample also contains other DNA sequences that code for the same CDR3. This sequence joins TRBV5-6 and TRBJ2-7; TRBD1 aligns across 10 bases. The CDR3 totals 14 residues. Unmatched junction bases numbered 4, after V lost 2 bases and J lost 5 bases. Germline values: CDR1 SGHDT, CDR2 YYEEEE. The CDR3 DNA, read in part, is TGTGCCAGCAGCTTAGGGACAGGGGACCACGAG. It codes for CASSLGTGDHE. In full, the CDR3 reads CASSLGTGDHEQYF.

The table lists this clone with many counts. The sequence runs out 3 residues before the end of the CDR3; the remainder is reconstructed from the germline J gene. This chain uses TRBV30 with TRBJ1-1; D ambiguous. V was shortened by 5 bases and J by 1 base, with 11 bases between the two germline ends. This CDR3 has 13 residues. Germline lookup yields CDR1 GTSNPN and CDR2 SVGIG (reference sequence). CDR3 in amino acids: CAWDFGGNTEAFF. CDR3 bases read: TGTGCCTGGGACTTTGGAGGGAACACTGAA.

This clone was seen repeatedly, ten times or more. The observed sequence ends 3 residues before the CDR3 terminus, with the missing tail filled in from the germline J gene. The chain employs TRBV20-1 and TRBJ1-1; D not resolved. V was cut by 3 bases and J by 0 bases, with 8 bases left in between. Germline CDR1 DFQATT, CDR2 SNEGSKA (reference sequence). The CDR3 runs 13 residues. The CDR3 loop reads CSARASLNTEAFF. The CDR3 DNA, read in part, is TGCAGTGCTAGGGCCAGTTTGAACACTGAA.

Concerning this clone: The read gets to within 3 residues of the CDR3 end, and the germline J gene fills in the rest. V is TRBV7-9 and J is TRBJ1-1; perhaps TRBD1 as D (5 bases). Germline CDR1 and CDR2: SEHNR and FQNEAQ (reference sequence). The CDR3 is 15 residues long. The V end lost 5 bases, the J end lost 1 base, and 14 bases lay between the germline ends. The CDR3 here is CASSHWEGQNTEAFF. The CDR3 bases that were read are TGTGCCAGCAGCCACTGGGAAGGACAGAACACTGAA.

This clone has ten or more counts. Read data end 3 residues before the CDR3 end; the end is taken from the germline J gene. The rearrangement uses TRBV29-1 and TRBJ2-6, with D perhaps TRBD1 (6 bases). V lost 4 bases and J 1 base, leaving 20 bases between the germline ends. Germline assignment: CDR1 SQVTM and CDR2 ANQGSEA. The CDR3 spans 18 residues. The CDR3 reads CSVGEQGLGFSGANVLTF. The DNA read from the CDR3 is TGCAGCGTTGGGGAACAGGGTTTGGGGTTTTCTGGGGCCAACGTC.